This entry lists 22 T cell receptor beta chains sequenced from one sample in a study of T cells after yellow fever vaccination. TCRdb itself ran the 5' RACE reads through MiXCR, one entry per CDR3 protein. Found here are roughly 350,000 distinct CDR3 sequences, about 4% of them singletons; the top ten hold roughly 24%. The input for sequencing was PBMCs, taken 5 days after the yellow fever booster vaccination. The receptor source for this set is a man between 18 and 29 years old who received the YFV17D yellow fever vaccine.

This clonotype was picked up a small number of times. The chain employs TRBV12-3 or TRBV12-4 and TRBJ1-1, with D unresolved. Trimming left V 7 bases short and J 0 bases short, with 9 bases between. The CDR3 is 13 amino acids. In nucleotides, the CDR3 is TGTGCCAGCACCCTGACATTGAACACTGAAGCTTTCTTT. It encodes CASTLTLNTEAFF.

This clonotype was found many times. The CDR3 DNA follows: TGTGCCAGCAGCTCTTACGAGTACGAGCAGTACTTC. This sequence encodes CASSSYEYEQYF. The chain carries TRBV5-5 and TRBJ2-7, with D unresolved. The V and J ends lost 3 bases and 4 bases respectively, with 8 bases between them. The CDR3 is 12 amino acids. CDR1 and CDR2 from the germline V gene are SGHKS and YYEKEE (reference sequence).

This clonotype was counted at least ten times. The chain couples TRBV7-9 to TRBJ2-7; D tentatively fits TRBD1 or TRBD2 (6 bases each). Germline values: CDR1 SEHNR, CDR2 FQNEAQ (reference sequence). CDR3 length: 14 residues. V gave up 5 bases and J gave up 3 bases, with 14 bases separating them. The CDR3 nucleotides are TGTGCCAGCAGCCCCGGGGGCAGTGACTACGAGCAGTACGTC. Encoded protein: CASSPGGSDYEQYV.

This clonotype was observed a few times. CDR3 coding DNA: TGCGCCAGCAGCTTGGGAATCAGGAACGATGAGCAGTTCTTC. Its protein product is CASSLGIRNDEQFF. The rearrangement joins TRBV5-1 to TRBJ2-1; D not resolved. Trimming left V 0 bases short and J 8 bases short, with 12 bases between. Germline V CDR1 and CDR2: SGHRS, YFSETQ. The CDR3 length is 14 residues.

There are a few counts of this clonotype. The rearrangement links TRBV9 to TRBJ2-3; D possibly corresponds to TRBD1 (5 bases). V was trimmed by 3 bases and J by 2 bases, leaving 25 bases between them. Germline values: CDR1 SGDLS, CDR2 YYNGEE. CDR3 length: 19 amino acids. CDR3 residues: CASSDPYLPRARLTDTQYF. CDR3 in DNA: TGTGCCAGCAGCGATCCGTATTTACCCAGGGCAAGACTCACAGATACGCAGTATTTT.

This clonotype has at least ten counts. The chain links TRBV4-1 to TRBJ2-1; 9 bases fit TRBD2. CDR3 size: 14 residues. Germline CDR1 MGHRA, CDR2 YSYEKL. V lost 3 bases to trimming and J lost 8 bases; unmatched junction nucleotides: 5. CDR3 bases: TGCGCCAGCAGCCAGAGGCGGGGGGGCCATGAGCAGTTCTTC. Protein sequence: CASSQRRGGHEQFF.

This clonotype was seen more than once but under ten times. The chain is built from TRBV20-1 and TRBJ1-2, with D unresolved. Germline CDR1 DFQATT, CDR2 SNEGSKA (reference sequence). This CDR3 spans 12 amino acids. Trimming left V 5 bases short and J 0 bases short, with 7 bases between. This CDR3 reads CSALVANYGYTF. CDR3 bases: TGCAGTGCTCTCGTAGCTAACTATGGCTACACCTTC.

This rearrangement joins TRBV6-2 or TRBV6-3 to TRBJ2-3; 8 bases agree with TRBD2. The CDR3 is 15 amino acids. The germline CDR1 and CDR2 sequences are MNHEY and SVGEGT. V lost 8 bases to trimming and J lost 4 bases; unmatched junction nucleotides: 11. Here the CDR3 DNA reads TGTGCCAGCGCTAACCCGGGACTAGGGGCAGATACGCAGTATTTT. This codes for CASANPGLGADTQYF.

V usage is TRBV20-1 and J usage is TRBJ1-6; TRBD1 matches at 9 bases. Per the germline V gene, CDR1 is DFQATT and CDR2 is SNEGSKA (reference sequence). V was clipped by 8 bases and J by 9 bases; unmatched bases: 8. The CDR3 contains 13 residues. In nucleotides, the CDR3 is TGCAGTACCAGGACAGGGGAGGGTTCACCCCTCCACTTT. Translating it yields CSTRTGEGSPLHF.

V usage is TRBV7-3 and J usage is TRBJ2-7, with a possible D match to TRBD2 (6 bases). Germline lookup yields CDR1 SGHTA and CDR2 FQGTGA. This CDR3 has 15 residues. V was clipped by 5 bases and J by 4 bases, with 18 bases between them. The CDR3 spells CASSRFWDLPYEQYV. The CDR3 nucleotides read TGTGCCAGCAGCCGATTCTGGGACTTACCTTACGAGCAGTACGTC.

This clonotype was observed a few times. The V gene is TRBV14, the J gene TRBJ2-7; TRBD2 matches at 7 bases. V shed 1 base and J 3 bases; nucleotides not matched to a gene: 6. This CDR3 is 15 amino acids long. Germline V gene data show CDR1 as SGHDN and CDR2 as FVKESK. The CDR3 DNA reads TGTGCCAGCAGCCAAGCTTGGACTAGAAACTACGAGCAGTACTTC. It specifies CASSQAWTRNYEQYF.

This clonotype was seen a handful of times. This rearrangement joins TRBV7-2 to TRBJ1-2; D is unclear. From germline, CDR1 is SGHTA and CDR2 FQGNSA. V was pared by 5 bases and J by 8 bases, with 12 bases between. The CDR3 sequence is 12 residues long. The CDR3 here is CASSPGLLGYTF. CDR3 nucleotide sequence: TGTGCCAGCAGCCCCGGACTACTAGGCTACACCTTC.

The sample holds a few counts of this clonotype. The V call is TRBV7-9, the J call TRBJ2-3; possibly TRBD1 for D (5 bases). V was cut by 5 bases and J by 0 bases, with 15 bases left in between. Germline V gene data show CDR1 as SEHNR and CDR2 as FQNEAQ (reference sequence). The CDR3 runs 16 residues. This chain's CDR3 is CASSPLLGQSTDTQYF. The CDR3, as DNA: TGTGCCAGCAGCCCCTTATTGGGGCAAAGCACAGATACGCAGTATTTT.

The CDR3 spells CASSGGRNQPQHF. DNA of the CDR3: TGTGCCAGCTCAGGCGGGCGGAATCAGCCCCAGCATTTT. This sequence joins TRBV18 and TRBJ1-5, with D hard to call. The V end lost 5 bases, the J end lost 4 bases, and 9 bases lay between the germline ends. Germline CDR1 reads KGHSH; CDR2 reads LQKENI. This CDR3 comprises 13 residues.

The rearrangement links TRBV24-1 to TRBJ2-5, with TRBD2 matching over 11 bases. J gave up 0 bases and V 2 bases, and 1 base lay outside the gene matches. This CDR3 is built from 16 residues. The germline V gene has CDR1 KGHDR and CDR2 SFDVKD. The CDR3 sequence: CATSDSGLADQETQYF. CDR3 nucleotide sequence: TGTGCCACCAGTGATTCGGGACTAGCGGACCAAGAGACCCAGTACTTC.

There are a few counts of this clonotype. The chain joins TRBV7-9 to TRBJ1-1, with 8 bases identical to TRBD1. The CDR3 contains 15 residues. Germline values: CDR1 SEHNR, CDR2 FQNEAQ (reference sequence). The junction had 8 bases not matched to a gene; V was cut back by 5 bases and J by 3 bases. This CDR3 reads CASSVRRGLDTEAFF. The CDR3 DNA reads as TGTGCCAGCAGCGTCCGCAGGGGGCTAGACACTGAAGCTTTCTTT. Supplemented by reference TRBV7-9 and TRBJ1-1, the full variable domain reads DTGVSQNPRHKITKRGQNVTFRCDPISEHNRLYWYRQTLGQGPEFLTYFQNEAQLEKSRLLSDRFSAERPKGSFSTLEIQRTEQGDSAMYLCASSVRRGLDTEAFFGQGTRLTVV.

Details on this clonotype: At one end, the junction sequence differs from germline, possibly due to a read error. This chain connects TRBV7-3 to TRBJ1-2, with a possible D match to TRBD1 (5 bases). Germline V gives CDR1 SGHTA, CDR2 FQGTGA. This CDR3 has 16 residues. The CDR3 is CASSLTPRDGLYGYTF. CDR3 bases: TGTGCCAGCAGCCTAACCCCCCGGGACGGGCTCTATGGCTACACCTTC.

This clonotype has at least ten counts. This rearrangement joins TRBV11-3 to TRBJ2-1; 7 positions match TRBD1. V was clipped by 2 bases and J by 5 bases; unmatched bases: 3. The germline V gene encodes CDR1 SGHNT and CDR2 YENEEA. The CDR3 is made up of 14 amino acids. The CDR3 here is CASSLQGENNEQFF. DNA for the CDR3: TGTGCCAGCAGCTTACAGGGGGAAAACAATGAGCAGTTCTTC.

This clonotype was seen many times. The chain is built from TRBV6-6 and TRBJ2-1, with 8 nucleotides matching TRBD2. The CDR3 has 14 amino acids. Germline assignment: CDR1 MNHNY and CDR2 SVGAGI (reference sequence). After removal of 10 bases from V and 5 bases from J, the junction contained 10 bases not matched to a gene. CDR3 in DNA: TGTGCCACCTCGGGACTAGTTTTCCACAATGAGCAGTTCTTC. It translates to CATSGLVFHNEQFF.

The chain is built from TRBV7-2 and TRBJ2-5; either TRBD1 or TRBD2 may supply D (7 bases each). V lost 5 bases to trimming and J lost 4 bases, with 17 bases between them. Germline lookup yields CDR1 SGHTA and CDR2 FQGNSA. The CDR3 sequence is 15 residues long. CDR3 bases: TGTGCCAGCAGCCAACAGGGAGGGGGCGCAGAGACCCAGTACTTC. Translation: CASSQQGGGAETQYF. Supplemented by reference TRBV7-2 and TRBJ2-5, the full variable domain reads GAGVSQSPSNKVTEKGKDVELRCDPISGHTALYWYRQSLGQGLEFLIYFQGNSAPDKSGLPSDRFSAERTGGSVSTLTIQRTQQEDSAVYLCASSQQGGGAETQYFGPGTRLLVL.

The CDR3 DNA follows: TGTGCCAGTAGTATGGATTATGCAGATTCACCCCTCCACTTT. Translated: CASSMDYADSPLHF. The gene calls are TRBV19 and TRBJ1-6; the D is unclear. The V end lost 3 bases, the J end lost 8 bases, and 11 bases lay between the germline ends. From germline, CDR1 is LNHDA and CDR2 SQIVND (reference sequence). This CDR3 spans 14 amino acids.

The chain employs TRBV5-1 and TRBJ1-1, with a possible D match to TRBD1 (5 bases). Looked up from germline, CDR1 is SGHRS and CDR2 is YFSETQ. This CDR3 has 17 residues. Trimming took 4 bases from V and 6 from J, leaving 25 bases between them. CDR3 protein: CASSRGMARDGDSEAFF. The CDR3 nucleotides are TGCGCCAGCAGCCGTGGCATGGCGAGGGATGGGGACTCTGAAGCTTTCTTT.